A single sample is the source of the 14 T cell receptor beta chains below, sequenced in a study of blood T cell repertoires in COVID-19. Generated by immunoSEQ multiplex PCR, the TCRdb table keeps only in-frame clones and is missing some. The table includes 180,000 or so clones, around 83% detected once. The material sequenced was peripheral blood. These TCRs come from an elderly woman with acute or convalescent COVID-19.

V usage is TRBV5-5 and J usage is TRBJ1-1, with TRBD1 matching 8 bases. The length of the CDR3 is 15 residues. Trimming at V came to 1 base and at J to 5 bases, leaving 7 bases not matched to a gene. Per germline, CDR1 SGHKS and CDR2 YYEKEE (reference sequence). The CDR3 nucleotides read TGTGCCAGCAGCTTGACTGGACAGGGTTCTACTGAAGCTTTCTTT. Translated, it gives CASSLTGQGSTEAFF.

V is TRBV19 and J is TRBJ2-1; TRBD2 aligns across 13 bases. The J segment lost 9 bases and the V segment lost 2 bases, leaving 4 bases of the junction unmatched. The CDR3 runs to 15 residues. Germline V gene data show CDR1 as LNHDA and CDR2 as SQIVND (reference sequence). The CDR3 nucleotides read TGTGCCAGTAGTATAAAACTAGCGGGAGGGGGTGAGCAGTTCTTC. This encodes CASSIKLAGGGEQFF. The variable domain in full, completed from reference TRBV19 and TRBJ2-1, reads DGGITQSPKYLFRKEGQNVTLSCEQNLNHDAMYWYRQDPGQGLRLIYYSQIVNDFQKGDIAEGYSVSREKKESFPLTVTSAQKNPTAFYLCASSIKLAGGGEQFFGPGTRLTVL.

This clone was counted once. The gene calls are TRBV3-1 (or the pseudogene TRBV3-2) and TRBJ2-7; weak D call: TRBD2 (6 bases). With 1 base removed from V and 7 bases from J, the gap between germline ends came to 14 bases. The length of the CDR3 is 14 residues. Germline-derived CDR1 and CDR2 are LGHDT and YNNKEL (reference sequence). The CDR3 sequence is CASSQVDRGTEQYF. For the CDR3, the DNA is TGTGCCAGCAGCCAAGTGGACCGGGGGACGGAGCAGTACTTC.

The rearrangement links TRBV28 to TRBJ1-2; TRBD1 agrees at 10 bases. CDR1 and CDR2 (germline): MDHEN, SYDVKM. The CDR3 is 14 residues long. Trimming took 5 bases from V and 4 from J; bases not matched to a gene: 4. CDR3 sequence: CASSSGQGVYGYTF. CDR3 DNA: TGTGCCAGCAGTAGCGGACAGGGGGTCTATGGCTACACCTTC.

The chain's CDR3 is CASSLVLAGAKNIQYF. Here the CDR3 DNA reads TGTGCCAGCAGCTTAGTGCTAGCGGGAGCCAAAAACATTCAGTACTTC. V usage is TRBV13 and J usage is TRBJ2-4; 8 nucleotides line up with TRBD2. V was clipped by 1 base and J by 0 bases; unmatched bases: 2. Germline CDR1 and CDR2: PRHDT and FYEKMQ (reference sequence). The CDR3 runs 16 residues. Looking up the rest from reference TRBV13 and TRBJ2-4 gives the full variable domain: AAGVIQSPRHLIKEKRETATLKCYPIPRHDTVYWYQQGPGQDPQFLISFYEKMQSDKGSIPDRFSAQQFSDYHSELNMSSLELGDSALYFCASSLVLAGAKNIQYFGAGTRLSVL.

The chain employs TRBV5-1 and TRBJ2-5; TRBD1 might be the D (6 bases). This CDR3 has 13 amino acids. Deletions cut 4 bases from V and 10 bases from J, with 17 bases between. Germline CDR1 reads SGHRS; CDR2 reads YFSETQ. The CDR3 region is CASSTGTNENQYF. For the CDR3, the DNA is TGCGCCAGCAGCACCGGGACAAACGAAAACCAGTACTTC.

The chain carries TRBV2 and TRBJ1-6, with D possibly being TRBD1 (5 bases). V lost 1 base and J lost 9, with 19 bases in between. CDR1 is SNHLY, CDR2 FYNNEI, per germline. The CDR3 contains 17 residues. CDR3 in DNA: TGTGCCAGCAGTGAAGGGGGCCGGGTCCCGAGGACTTCACCCCTCCACTTT. Protein sequence: CASSEGGRVPRTSPLHF.

CDR3 protein: CASSFAPGTGALEQYF. CDR3 DNA: TGCGCCAGCAGCTTCGCCCCCGGGACAGGGGCGTTAGAGCAGTACTTC. This chain connects TRBV5-1 to TRBJ2-7, with 10 nucleotides matching TRBD1. Germline trimming cut 2 bases from V and 7 bases from J; bases unmatched to any gene: 12. Germline CDR1 reads SGHRS; CDR2 reads YFSETQ. The CDR3 extends over 16 amino acids.

The chain employs TRBV6-5 and TRBJ2-1; 7 bases match TRBD1. Germline CDR1 and CDR2: MNHEY and SVGAGI. The V segment lost 5 bases and the J segment 9 bases; nucleotides outside the gene matches: 13. The CDR3 is 15 amino acids. DNA for the CDR3: TGTGCCAGCAGTCCTACCACAGGGGCCATAGGTGAGCAGTTCTTC. It specifies CASSPTTGAIGEQFF.

This clone was picked up one time. The chain links TRBV11-2 to TRBJ2-3; 8 nucleotides line up with TRBD2. V dropped 5 bases and J dropped 0; count of bases not matched to a gene: 4. This CDR3 has 15 amino acids. Germline CDR1 SGHAT, CDR2 FQNNGV. The CDR3 loop reads CASSPRLASTDTQYF. Here the CDR3 DNA reads TGTGCCAGCAGCCCACGACTAGCGAGCACAGATACGCAGTATTTT.

The J gene is TRBJ1-2, the V gene TRBV7-9; 9 nucleotides agree with TRBD1. Looked up from germline, CDR1 is SEHNR and CDR2 is FQNEAQ (reference sequence). The CDR3 runs to 14 residues. J was trimmed by 5 bases and V by 5 bases; bases with no gene match: 6. The CDR3 nucleotides read TGTGCCAGCAGCAGAGGGACAGGGCATTATGGCTACACCTTC. It codes for CASSRGTGHYGYTF.

The chain has TRBV12-5 and TRBJ1-5; D possibly corresponds to TRBD1 (6 bases). The V gene's germline CDR1 is LGHNT and CDR2 FRNRAP. Trimming cost V 11 bases and J 9 bases, with 20 bases left between them. This CDR3 comprises 13 residues. CDR3 protein: CALAWTAPRPQHF. CDR3 coding DNA: TGTGCTCTCGCATGGACAGCCCCAAGGCCCCAGCATTTT. Full variable domain (rest looked up from reference TRBV12-5 and TRBJ1-5): DARVTQTPRHKVTEMGQEVTMRCQPILGHNTVFWYRQTMMQGLELLAYFRNRAPLDDSGMPKDRFSAEMPDATLATLKIQPSEPRDSAVYFCALAWTAPRPQHFGDGTRLSIL.

This clone was found a few times. The J gene is TRBJ2-3, the V gene TRBV5-1; weak D call: TRBD2 (5 bases). Germline CDR1 reads SGHRS; CDR2 reads YFSETQ. The CDR3 has 15 residues. Deletions cut 4 bases from V and 4 bases from J, with 16 bases between. The CDR3 loop reads CASSQTGLSPDTQYF. CDR3 DNA sequence: TGCGCCAGCAGCCAAACGGGGTTATCGCCAGATACGCAGTATTTT.

This chain uses TRBV30 with TRBJ2-1; D is unresolved. V was cut by 1 base and J by 0 bases, with 10 bases left in between. This CDR3 has 15 residues. Germline values: CDR1 GTSNPN, CDR2 SVGIG (reference sequence). The chain's CDR3 is CAWSGTAASYNEQFF. The CDR3 DNA reads TGTGCCTGGAGTGGCACAGCTGCCTCCTACAATGAGCAGTTCTTC.